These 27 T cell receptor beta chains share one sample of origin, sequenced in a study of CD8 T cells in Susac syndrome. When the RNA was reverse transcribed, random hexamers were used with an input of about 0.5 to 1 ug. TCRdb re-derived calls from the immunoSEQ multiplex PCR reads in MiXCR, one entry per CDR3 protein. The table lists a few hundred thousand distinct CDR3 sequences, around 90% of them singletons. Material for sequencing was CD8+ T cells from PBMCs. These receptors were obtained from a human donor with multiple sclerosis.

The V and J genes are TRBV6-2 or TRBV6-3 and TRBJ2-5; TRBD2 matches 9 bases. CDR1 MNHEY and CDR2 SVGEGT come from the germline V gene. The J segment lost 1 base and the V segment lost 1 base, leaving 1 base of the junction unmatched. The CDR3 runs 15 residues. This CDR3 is CASSYLAGVQETQYF. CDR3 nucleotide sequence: TGTGCCAGCAGTTACTTAGCGGGGGTCCAAGAGACCCAGTACTTC.

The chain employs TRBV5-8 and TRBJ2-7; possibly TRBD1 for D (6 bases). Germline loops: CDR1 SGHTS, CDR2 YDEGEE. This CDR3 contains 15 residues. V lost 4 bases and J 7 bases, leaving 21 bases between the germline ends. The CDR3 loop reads CASSGRDTTMWEQYF. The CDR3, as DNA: TGTGCCAGCAGCGGCCGGGACACTACAATGTGGGAGCAGTACTTC.

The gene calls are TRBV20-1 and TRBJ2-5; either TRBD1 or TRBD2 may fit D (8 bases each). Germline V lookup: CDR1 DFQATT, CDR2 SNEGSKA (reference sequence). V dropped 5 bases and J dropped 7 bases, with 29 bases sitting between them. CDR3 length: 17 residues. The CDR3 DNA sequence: TGCAGTGCTTATACGGGAGGGACAGGAAGCCCCGGATGGACCCAGTACTTC. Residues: CSAYTGGTGSPGWTQYF.

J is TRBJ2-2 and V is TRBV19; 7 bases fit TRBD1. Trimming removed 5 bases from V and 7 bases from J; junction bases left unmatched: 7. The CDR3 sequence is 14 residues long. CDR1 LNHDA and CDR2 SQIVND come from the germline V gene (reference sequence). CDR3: CASSSGQVLGELFF. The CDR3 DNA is TGTGCCAGTAGTTCCGGACAGGTACTCGGGGAGCTGTTTTTT.

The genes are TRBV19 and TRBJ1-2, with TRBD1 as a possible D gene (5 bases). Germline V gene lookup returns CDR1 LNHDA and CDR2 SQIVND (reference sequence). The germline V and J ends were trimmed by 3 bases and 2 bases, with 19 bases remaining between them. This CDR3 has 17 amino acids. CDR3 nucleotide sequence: TGTGCCAGTAGTATGTCCCCGGCAGGGAGGAGGAACTATGGCTACACCTTC. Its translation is CASSMSPAGRRNYGYTF.

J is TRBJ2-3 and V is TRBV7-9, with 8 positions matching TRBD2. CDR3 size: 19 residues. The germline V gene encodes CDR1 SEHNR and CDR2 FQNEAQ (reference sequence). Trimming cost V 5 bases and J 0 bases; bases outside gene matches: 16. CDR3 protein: CASSLSPMTSALSTDTQYF. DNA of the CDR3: TGTGCCAGCAGCCTCTCCCCTATGACTAGCGCCCTCAGCACAGATACGCAGTATTTT.

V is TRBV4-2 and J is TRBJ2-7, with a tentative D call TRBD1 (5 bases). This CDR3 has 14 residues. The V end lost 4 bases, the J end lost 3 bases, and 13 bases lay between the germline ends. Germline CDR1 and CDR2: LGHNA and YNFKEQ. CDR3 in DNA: TGTGCCAGCAGCCCAAATTCAAGGGGCTACGAGCAGTACTTC. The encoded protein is CASSPNSRGYEQYF.

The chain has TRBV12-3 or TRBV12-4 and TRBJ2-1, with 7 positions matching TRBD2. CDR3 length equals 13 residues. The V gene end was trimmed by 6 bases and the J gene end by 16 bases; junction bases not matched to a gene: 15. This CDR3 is CASRSSRAGDGFF. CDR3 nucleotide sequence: TGTGCCAGCAGATCATCTAGGGCGGGAGATGGATTCTTC.

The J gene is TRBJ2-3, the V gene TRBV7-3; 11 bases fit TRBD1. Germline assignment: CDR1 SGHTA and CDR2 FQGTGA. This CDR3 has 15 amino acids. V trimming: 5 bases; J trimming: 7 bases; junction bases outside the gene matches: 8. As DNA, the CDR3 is TGTGCCAGCAGCGGGGGGACAGGGGGAACGTATACGCAGTATTTT. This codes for CASSGGTGGTYTQYF. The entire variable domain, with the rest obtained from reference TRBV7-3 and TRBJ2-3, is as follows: GAGVSQTPSNKVTEKGKYVELRCDPISGHTALYWYRQSLGQGPEFLIYFQGTGAADDSGLPNDRFFAVRPEGSVSTLKIQRTERGDSAVYLCASSGGTGGTYTQYFGPGTRLTVL.

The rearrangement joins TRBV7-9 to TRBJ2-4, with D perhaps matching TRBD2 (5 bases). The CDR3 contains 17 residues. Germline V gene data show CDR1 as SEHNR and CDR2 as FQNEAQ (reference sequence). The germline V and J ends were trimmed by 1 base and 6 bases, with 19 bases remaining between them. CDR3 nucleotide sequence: TGTGCCAGCAGCTTAGAGGGCGAGTGGGAAGGGAGAAACATTCAGTACTTC. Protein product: CASSLEGEWEGRNIQYF.

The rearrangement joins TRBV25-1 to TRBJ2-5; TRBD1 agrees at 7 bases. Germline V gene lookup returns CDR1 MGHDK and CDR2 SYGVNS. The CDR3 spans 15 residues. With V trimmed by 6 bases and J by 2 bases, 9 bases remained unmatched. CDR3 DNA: TGTGCCAGCAGCCCCCCGGGACAGCCACAAGAGACCCAGTACTTC. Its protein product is CASSPPGQPQETQYF.

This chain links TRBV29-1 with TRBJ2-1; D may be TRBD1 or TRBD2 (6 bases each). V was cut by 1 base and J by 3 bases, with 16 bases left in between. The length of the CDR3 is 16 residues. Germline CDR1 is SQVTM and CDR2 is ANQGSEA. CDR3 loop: CSVEGGGGGLYNEQFF. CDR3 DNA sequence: TGCAGCGTTGAAGGTGGAGGAGGGGGACTCTACAATGAGCAGTTCTTC.

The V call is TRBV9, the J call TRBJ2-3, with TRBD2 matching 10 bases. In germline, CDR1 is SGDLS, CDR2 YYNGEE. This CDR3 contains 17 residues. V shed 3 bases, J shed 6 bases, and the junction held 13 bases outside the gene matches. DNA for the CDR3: TGTGCCAGCAGCGCCAAGGTAGAAGCGGGAGGGTTGGATACGCAGTATTTT. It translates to CASSAKVEAGGLDTQYF.

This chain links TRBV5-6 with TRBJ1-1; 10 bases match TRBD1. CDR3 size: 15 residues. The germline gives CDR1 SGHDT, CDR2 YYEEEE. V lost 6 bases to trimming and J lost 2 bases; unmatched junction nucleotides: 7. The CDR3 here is CASIQGQGLNTEAFF. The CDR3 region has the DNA TGTGCCAGCATTCAGGGACAGGGGCTAAACACTGAAGCTTTCTTT.

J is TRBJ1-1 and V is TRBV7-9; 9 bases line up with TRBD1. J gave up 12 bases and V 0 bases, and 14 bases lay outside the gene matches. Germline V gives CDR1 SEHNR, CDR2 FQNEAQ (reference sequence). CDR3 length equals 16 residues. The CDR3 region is CASSLAQPHTGGAPFF. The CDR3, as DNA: TGTGCCAGCAGCTTAGCCCAACCTCATACAGGGGGCGCGCCTTTCTTT.

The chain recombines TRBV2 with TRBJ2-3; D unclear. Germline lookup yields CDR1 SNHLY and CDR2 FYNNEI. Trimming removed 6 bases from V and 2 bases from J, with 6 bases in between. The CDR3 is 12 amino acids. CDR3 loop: CASRGVTDTQYF. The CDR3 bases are TGTGCCAGCAGAGGAGTCACAGATACGCAGTATTTT.

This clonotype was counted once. The CDR3 region has the DNA TGTGCCAGCAGCCAAGTTGTAGGAGCCCCTAACTATGGCTACACCTTC. Encoded protein: CASSQVVGAPNYGYTF. The chain employs TRBV4-2 and TRBJ1-2; D remains unclear. This CDR3 spans 16 amino acids. Germline V gene sequence: CDR1 LGHNA, CDR2 YNFKEQ. Trimming stripped 1 base from V and 0 bases from J, with 12 bases between.

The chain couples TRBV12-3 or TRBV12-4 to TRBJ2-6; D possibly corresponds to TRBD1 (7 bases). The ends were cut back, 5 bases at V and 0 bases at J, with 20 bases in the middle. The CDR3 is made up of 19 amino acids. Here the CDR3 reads CASSPQRGRGASGANVLTF. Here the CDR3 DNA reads TGTGCCAGCAGTCCGCAAAGGGGCAGGGGGGCCTCTGGGGCCAACGTCCTGACTTTC.

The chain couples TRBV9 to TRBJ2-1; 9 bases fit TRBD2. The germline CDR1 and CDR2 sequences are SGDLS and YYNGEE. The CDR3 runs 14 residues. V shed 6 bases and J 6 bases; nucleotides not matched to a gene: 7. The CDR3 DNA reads TGTGCCAGCAACTTAGCGGGGGAGGTCAATGAGCAGTTCTTC. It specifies CASNLAGEVNEQFF.

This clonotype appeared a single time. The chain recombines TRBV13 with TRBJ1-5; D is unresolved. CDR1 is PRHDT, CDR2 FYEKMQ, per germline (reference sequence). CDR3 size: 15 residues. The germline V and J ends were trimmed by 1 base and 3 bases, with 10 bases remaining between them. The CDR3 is CASSLATIPNQPQHF. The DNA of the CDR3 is TGTGCCAGCAGCTTAGCCACCATCCCCAATCAGCCCCAGCATTTT.

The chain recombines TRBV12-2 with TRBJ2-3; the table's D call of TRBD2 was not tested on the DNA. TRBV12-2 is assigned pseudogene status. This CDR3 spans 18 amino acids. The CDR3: CASRPWAEGEGGPDTQYF. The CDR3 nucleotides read TGTGCAAGTCGCCCCTGGGCTGAGGGGGAGGGTGGGCCAGATACGCAGTATTTT.

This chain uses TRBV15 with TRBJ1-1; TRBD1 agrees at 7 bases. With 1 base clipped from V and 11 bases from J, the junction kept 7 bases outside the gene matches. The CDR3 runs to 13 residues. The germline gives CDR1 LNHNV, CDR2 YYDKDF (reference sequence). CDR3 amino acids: CATSRGPGTEAFF. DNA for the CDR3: TGTGCCACCAGCAGAGGTCCCGGGACAGAGGCTTTCTTT.

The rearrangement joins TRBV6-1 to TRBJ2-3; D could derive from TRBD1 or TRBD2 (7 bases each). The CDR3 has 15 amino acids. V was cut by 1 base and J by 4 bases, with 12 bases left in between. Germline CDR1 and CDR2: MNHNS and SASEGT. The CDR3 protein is CASSEGEGAADTQYF. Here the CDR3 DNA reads TGTGCCAGCAGTGAAGGGGAGGGGGCCGCAGATACGCAGTATTTT.

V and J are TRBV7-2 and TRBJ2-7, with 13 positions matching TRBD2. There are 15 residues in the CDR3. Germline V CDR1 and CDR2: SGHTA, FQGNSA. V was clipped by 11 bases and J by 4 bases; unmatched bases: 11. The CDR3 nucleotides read TGTGCCGGGGGCCGTGGACTAGCGGGAGAGTACGAGCAGTACTTC. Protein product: CAGGRGLAGEYEQYF.

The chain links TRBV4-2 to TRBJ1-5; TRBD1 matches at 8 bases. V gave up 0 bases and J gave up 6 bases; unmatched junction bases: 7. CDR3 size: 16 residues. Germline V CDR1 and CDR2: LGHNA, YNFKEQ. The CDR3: CASSQDRTGLVQPQHF. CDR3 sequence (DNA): TGTGCCAGCAGCCAAGATAGGACAGGGTTGGTTCAGCCCCAGCATTTT.

The chain's CDR3 is CASSSAGRERGYTF. The CDR3 DNA follows: TGTGCCAGCAGCTCGGCAGGGAGGGAGCGCGGCTACACCTTC. The chain combines TRBV9 with TRBJ1-2; TRBD1 is a possible D gene (5 bases). Per the germline V gene, CDR1 is SGDLS and CDR2 is YYNGEE. V lost 4 bases and J 8 bases, leaving 18 bases between the germline ends. The CDR3 is 14 amino acids. Full variable domain (outside the CDR3, taken from reference TRBV9 and TRBJ1-2): DSGVTQTPKHLITATGQRVTLRCSPRSGDLSVYWYQQSLDQGLQFLIQYYNGEERAKGNILERFSAQQFPDLHSELNLSSLELGDSALYFCASSSAGRERGYTFGSGTRLTVV.

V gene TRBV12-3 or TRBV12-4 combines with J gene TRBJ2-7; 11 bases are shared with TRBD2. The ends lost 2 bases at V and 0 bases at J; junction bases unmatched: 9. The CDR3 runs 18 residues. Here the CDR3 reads CASSLLGASGRSSYEQYF. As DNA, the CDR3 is TGTGCCAGCAGTTTATTAGGGGCTAGCGGGAGGAGCTCCTACGAGCAGTACTTC.